This entry lists 14 T cell receptor beta chains sequenced from one sample in a study of blood T cell repertoires in COVID-19. The repertoire was sequenced with immunoSEQ multiplex PCR; TCRdb's copy has only in-frame clones and lacks some. Found here are fewer than 450,000 clones, around 90% of them singletons; the top ten hold approximately 2.1%. The sequenced material came from PBMCs or T cells enriched from blood (not recorded which). The receptors were gathered from a woman aged 40-49 years with acute COVID-19.

This clone is a singleton in its sample. This chain links TRBV27 with TRBJ1-3; D ambiguous. From germline, CDR1 is MNHEY and CDR2 SMNVEV (reference sequence). The CDR3 has 16 amino acids. V was clipped by 5 bases and J by 1 base, with 15 bases between them. This CDR3 reads CASSPRGYDSGNTIYF. The CDR3 region has the DNA TGTGCCAGCAGTCCCAGAGGCTACGATTCTGGAAACACCATATATTTT.

This sequence joins TRBV7-4 and TRBJ2-5; D unresolved. CDR1 is SGHVT, CDR2 SQSDAQ, per germline. The CDR3 totals 14 residues. The V end was cut by 5 bases, the J end by 2 bases, with 12 bases between. The CDR3 is CASSPFSGQETQYF. CDR3 bases: TGTGCCAGCAGCCCATTCTCCGGTCAAGAGACCCAGTACTTC.

The gene calls are TRBV19 and TRBJ1-2, with 8 bases that match TRBD1. CDR3 length: 13 residues. The V and J ends lost 6 bases and 8 bases, in that order; junction bases with no gene match: 8. Germline CDR1 LNHDA, CDR2 SQIVND (reference sequence). CDR3: CASSGQGARGYTF. CDR3 sequence (DNA): TGTGCCAGTAGCGGCCAGGGGGCTCGAGGCTACACCTTC.

V and J are TRBV5-4 and TRBJ1-6; 8 bases agree with TRBD1. The CDR3 is 13 amino acids. Germline V gene data show CDR1 as SGHNT and CDR2 as YYREEE (reference sequence). V lost 3 bases, J lost 11 bases, and 4 bases stayed unmatched. The CDR3 bases are TGTGCCAGCAGCTCACAGGGGGGTACACCCCTCCACTTT. Its protein product is CASSSQGGTPLHF.

This clone was seen only a few times. The chain has TRBV6-5 and TRBJ1-2, with 8 bases matching TRBD1. With V trimmed by 8 bases and J by 14 bases, 13 bases remained unmatched. The V gene's germline CDR1 is MNHEY and CDR2 SVGAGI. The CDR3 has 12 residues. This CDR3 is CASYDAQGAETF. CDR3 DNA: TGTGCCAGCTACGACGCCCAGGGGGCAGAAACCTTC.

The chain recombines TRBV2 with TRBJ2-5; TRBD1 matches 7 bases. V lost 7 bases, J lost 9 bases, and 17 bases stayed unmatched. The CDR3 has 15 amino acids. Per the germline V gene, CDR1 is SNHLY and CDR2 is FYNNEI. The CDR3 sequence: CASTMTGNEEMAQYF. The DNA of the CDR3 is TGTGCCAGCACGATGACAGGGAATGAAGAGATGGCCCAGTACTTC.

V is TRBV10-3 and J is TRBJ1-6; no firm D call. This CDR3 has 16 residues. The germline V gene encodes CDR1 ENHRY and CDR2 SYGVKD. With 0 bases removed from V and 2 bases from J, the gap between germline ends came to 8 bases. The CDR3 DNA follows: TGTGCCATCAGTGAGTCAGGAGGACCCTATAATTCACCCCTCCACTTT. Protein sequence: CAISESGGPYNSPLHF.

This sequence joins TRBV5-1 and TRBJ1-1; 7 positions match TRBD1. Per germline, CDR1 SGHRS and CDR2 YFSETQ. The CDR3 runs 16 residues. J gave up 2 bases and V 5 bases, and 12 bases lay outside the gene matches. This CDR3 reads CASRIRDRPLNTEAFF. CDR3 nucleotide sequence: TGCGCCAGCAGAATTAGGGACAGACCGCTAAACACTGAAGCTTTCTTT. Using reference TRBV5-1 and TRBJ1-1 for the parts outside the CDR3, the full variable domain is KAGVTQTPRYLIKTRGQQVTLSCSPISGHRSVSWYQQTPGQGLQFLFEYFSETQRNKGNFPGRFSGRQFSNSRSEMNVSTLELGDSALYLCASRIRDRPLNTEAFFGQGTRLTVV.

As DNA, the CDR3 is TGTGCCAGCAGTGAAAGCCCTCCCCCTTCCAATCAGCCCCAGCATTTT. Amino acids: CASSESPPPSNQPQHF. The V call is TRBV6-1, the J call TRBJ1-5, with unresolved D. This CDR3 comprises 16 residues. Germline V gene lookup returns CDR1 MNHNS and CDR2 SASEGT. The V gene lost 2 bases and the J gene lost 3 bases, with 14 bases spanning the gap.

This clone occurred once. CDR3 in amino acids: CASSYSRSTGQYF. The CDR3 nucleotides read TGTGCCAGCAGTTACTCGCGTAGCACCGGGCAGTACTTC. The chain uses TRBV6-2 or TRBV6-3 and TRBJ2-7; unclear D gene. This CDR3 has 13 amino acids. V lost 0 bases to trimming and J lost 9 bases, with 12 bases between them. The V gene's germline CDR1 is MNHEY and CDR2 SVGEGT.

This chain joins TRBV20-1 and TRBJ1-1; unclear D gene. In germline, CDR1 is DFQATT, CDR2 SNEGSKA (reference sequence). The CDR3 covers 14 residues. Trimming shortened V by 3 bases and J by 5 bases, and 16 bases separated the two germline ends. The CDR3 loop reads CSASLQTRGTEAFF. DNA of the CDR3: TGCAGTGCTAGTCTGCAGACCCGCGGGACTGAAGCTTTCTTT.

This chain joins TRBV7-6 and TRBJ2-7, with 7 bases that match TRBD1. The CDR3 consists of 14 residues. The V and J ends lost 5 bases and 2 bases, in that order; junction bases with no gene match: 6. CDR1 is SGHVS and CDR2 is FNYEAQ in the germline V gene. In DNA, the CDR3 is TGTGCCAGCAGCGGCTTGCAGGGGGCCTACGAGCAGTACTTC. Its translation is CASSGLQGAYEQYF.

This clone has just a few counts. Other DNA sequences in the sample encode the same CDR3. This sequence joins TRBV5-1 and TRBJ1-1, with D possibly matching TRBD1 (6 bases). The CDR3 is 15 residues long. V was cut by 0 bases and J by 4 bases, with 13 bases left in between. Germline loops: CDR1 SGHRS, CDR2 YFSETQ. The DNA for the CDR3 is TGCGCCAGCAGCTTGGGACAGGTGGGGAGCACTGAAGCTTTCTTT. It specifies CASSLGQVGSTEAFF.

The chain employs TRBV5-6 and TRBJ2-7, with D possibly TRBD2 on 5 matching bases. From germline, CDR1 is SGHDT and CDR2 YYEEEE. This CDR3 contains 16 residues. V was cut by 4 bases and J by 2 bases, with 19 bases left in between. The CDR3 loop is CASSPPPGEQTYEQYF. The CDR3 region has the DNA TGTGCCAGCAGCCCGCCTCCTGGGGAGCAGACCTACGAGCAGTACTTC.